This T cell receptor (beta chain) stems from a study of shared clonotypes between healthy human individuals. The study, taken as a whole, reports: Clonotypes which were not shared had lower generation probabilities than clonotypes that all four donors shared. Memory subsets generally showed smaller estimated richness than naive subsets did.

Genomic DNA of every subset was divided equally among multiple immunoSEQ plates. Repertoires were generated with immunoSEQ multiplex PCR, while TCRdb's copy carries only in-frame clones and drops some. This table holds 400,000 to 600,000 clones, more than 95% found once. Negatively enriched CD4+ T cells were divided by CD45RA into naive and memory. With respect to this clone: What it binds is not known.

Germline V gene data show CDR1 as SGHNT and CDR2 as YYREEE (reference sequence). V lost 0 bases to trimming and J lost 1 base, with 10 bases between them. The CDR3 is made up of 15 amino acids. The receptor's source is a woman younger than 45 in good health. The chain employs TRBV5-4 and TRBJ2-5; possible D gene TRBD2, 6 bases. The sample consisted of naive CD4+ T cells sorted from blood. This sample's subset: CD45RA+ positively selected. CDR3 nucleotide sequence: TGTGCCAGCAGCTTGGGTGGGGAGGCCCAAGAGACCCAGTACTTC. It translates to CASSLGGEAQETQYF.